This T cell receptor (beta chain) was sequenced during a study of blood T cells in healthy people across ages. The use of a sample-barcoded 5' primer and a J-beta primer mix characterized a second PCR of roughly 7 to 11 cycles. Each cDNA molecule was tagged by a template-switch adaptor with 12 random nucleotides. TCRdb processed the 5' RACE reads anew with MiXCR; each CDR3 protein has one entry. The profile shows around 1,000,000 distinct CDR3 sequences, under 30% of them singletons. Study-level points and caveats: Measured against age, TCR beta diversity per million T cells decreased in a roughly linear manner.

The total RNA that was extracted per sample amounted to at least 5 micrograms. This clonotype was found a few times. No antigen is known for it. These sequences were also reported in another study, on T cells of mothers and their children. That investigation notes: Overlap in related mother-child pairs always slightly exceeded unrelated pairs, never significantly.

The specimen was blood. This receptor was identified in a girl aged 2 to 10 in good health.

As DNA, the CDR3 is TGCGCCAGCAGCCAAAAAGGAACGGGCCAAATGAACACTGAAGCTTTCTTT. It yields the protein CASSQKGTGQMNTEAFF. The chain recombines TRBV4-3 with TRBJ1-1; no clear D. CDR3 size: 17 residues. CDR1 and CDR2 from the germline V gene are LGHNA and YSLEER. V lost 2 bases and J 0 bases, leaving 16 bases between the germline ends.